The rows below give T cell receptor beta chains drawn from one sample of a study of cytomegalovirus exposure and HLA in healthy donors. Clones were sequenced by immunoSEQ multiplex PCR, and TCRdb holds only the in-frame ones, with some missing. The profile shows about 79,000 clones, roughly two thirds of them singletons. Sequencing input: PBMCs. The source of these receptors is a woman aged 45-59 years in good health and CMV-seropositive. The CDR3 runs from the conserved cysteine through the conserved F or W. The order of the fields is V gene, J gene, clone size, CDR3 length, CDR3 protein. The size entry is marked missing in some rows and otherwise reads once, few, many or a size class.

v_gene: TRBV5-6; j_gene: TRBJ2-1; abundance: NA; len: 16; CDR3aa: CASSFPSGGAGNEQFF
v_gene: TRBV13; j_gene: TRBJ1-5; abundance: NA; len: 12; CDR3aa: CASSALGQPQHF
v_gene: TRBV11-2; j_gene: TRBJ1-1; abundance: once; len: 15; CDR3aa: CASSLEGRWWTEAFF
v_gene: TRBV18; j_gene: TRBJ2-7; abundance: NA; len: 15; CDR3aa: CASSPGTGGTYEQYF
v_gene: TRBV6-1; j_gene: TRBJ1-3; abundance: NA; len: 14; CDR3aa: CATRRRGSGNTIYF
v_gene: TRBV5-1; j_gene: TRBJ2-1; abundance: once; len: 16; CDR3aa: CASSLARRGSYNEQFF
v_gene: TRBV5-1; j_gene: TRBJ2-5; abundance: NA; len: 15; CDR3aa: CASSLTGGSQETQYF
v_gene: TRBV2; j_gene: TRBJ1-4; abundance: NA; len: 16; CDR3aa: CASSDPRQGADEKLFF
v_gene: TRBV19; j_gene: TRBJ2-1; abundance: NA; len: 15; CDR3aa: CASRRRDSTYNEQFF
v_gene: TRBV7-3; j_gene: TRBJ2-3; abundance: few; len: 15; CDR3aa: CASRLQGGPTDTQYF
v_gene: TRBV12-5; j_gene: TRBJ1-1; abundance: NA; len: 15; CDR3aa: CASGPNPGVETEAFF
v_gene: TRBV27; j_gene: TRBJ2-2; abundance: NA; len: 15; CDR3aa: CASSQRGANTGELFF
v_gene: TRBV2; j_gene: TRBJ2-6; abundance: NA; len: 14; CDR3aa: CASKPSSGANVLTF
v_gene: TRBV2; j_gene: TRBJ2-5; abundance: NA; len: 13; CDR3aa: CASSLDYQETQYF
v_gene: TRBV19; j_gene: TRBJ2-5; abundance: NA; len: 13; CDR3aa: CASSPTGRETQYF
v_gene: TRBV5-4; j_gene: TRBJ2-2; abundance: few; len: 16; CDR3aa: CASSLAGGGPTGELFF
v_gene: TRBV10-1; j_gene: TRBJ2-7; abundance: NA; len: 14; CDR3aa: CAGSDRGPPGEQYF
v_gene: TRBV19; j_gene: TRBJ1-5; abundance: NA; len: 14; CDR3aa: CASSILGGNQPQHF
v_gene: TRBV25-1; j_gene: TRBJ2-2; abundance: once; len: 14; CDR3aa: CASSDQGNTGELFF
v_gene: TRBV10-3; j_gene: TRBJ1-5; abundance: NA; len: 15; CDR3aa: CAISPLDRLNQPQHF
v_gene: TRBV11-2; j_gene: TRBJ1-3; abundance: few; len: 14; CDR3aa: CASSPNLPGNTIYF
v_gene: TRBV28; j_gene: TRBJ1-6; abundance: NA; len: 14; CDR3aa: CASSSIRGNSPLHF
v_gene: TRBV7-2; j_gene: TRBJ2-1; abundance: NA; len: 17; CDR3aa: CASSLVVAGVSYNEQFF
v_gene: TRBV5-1; j_gene: TRBJ1-1; abundance: NA; len: 15; CDR3aa: CASSLKQALNTEAFF
v_gene: TRBV9; j_gene: TRBJ1-3; abundance: NA; len: 16; CDR3aa: CASSLLGGSQGNTIYF
v_gene: TRBV7-3; j_gene: TRBJ2-2; abundance: NA; len: 14; CDR3aa: CASSSPLSTGELFF
v_gene: TRBV6-1; j_gene: TRBJ1-4; abundance: few; len: 14; CDR3aa: CASRVPGENEKLFF
v_gene: TRBV7-9; j_gene: TRBJ2-7; abundance: NA; len: 16; CDR3aa: CASSGTGGSVPYEQYF
v_gene: TRBV9; j_gene: TRBJ1-1; abundance: NA; len: 13; CDR3aa: CASSVFGGEKAFF
v_gene: TRBV19; j_gene: TRBJ2-1; abundance: NA; len: 13; CDR3aa: CASSIDRGDEQFF
v_gene: TRBV5-1; j_gene: TRBJ2-6; abundance: NA; len: 18; CDR3aa: CASSTRTGLGSGANVLTF
v_gene: TRBV5-4; j_gene: TRBJ1-2; abundance: few; len: 13; CDR3aa: CASSIRGTHGYTF